The 15 T cell receptor beta chains below all came from one sample that was sequenced in a study of identical twins. From the 5' RACE reads, TCRdb called clonotypes with MiXCR, one entry per CDR3 protein. The data hold about 240,000 distinct CDR3 sequences, with more than 9% observed a single time. Sequencing input: memory T cells sorted from blood. The receptor source for this set is a middle-aged man in good health.

V gene TRBV3-1 combines with J gene TRBJ1-2; maybe TRBD1 (5 bases). V was cut by 0 bases and J by 6 bases, with 14 bases left in between. Germline V CDR1 and CDR2: LGHDT, YNNKEL (reference sequence). This CDR3 comprises 15 residues. The CDR3 here is CASSQDFGGGNGYTF. CDR3 in DNA: TGTGCCAGCAGCCAAGATTTTGGGGGGGGAAATGGCTACACCTTC.

The chain recombines TRBV5-1 with TRBJ1-2; D not resolved. Trimming shortened V by 0 bases and J by 6 bases, and 12 bases separated the two germline ends. The CDR3 loop spans 14 amino acids. The V gene's germline CDR1 is SGHRS and CDR2 YFSETQ. The CDR3 region has the DNA TGCGCCAGCAGCTTGGGGGAGGTCCCGAATGGCTACACCTTC. This translates into CASSLGEVPNGYTF.

A word on this clonotype: A much larger clone differs by one base, so this may be a read error. The J gene is TRBJ1-3, the V gene TRBV5-1; D unclear. CDR1 is SGHRS and CDR2 is YFSETQ in the germline V gene. V dropped 4 bases and J dropped 2 bases, with 13 bases sitting between them. This CDR3 region has 15 residues. The CDR3 here is CASSASRSAGNTIYF. The CDR3 DNA reads TGCGCCAGCAGCGCCAGCAGGTCTGCTGGAAACACCATATATTTT.

The V gene is TRBV20-1, the J gene TRBJ1-2, with TRBD1 identical over 9 bases. Trimming cost V 6 bases and J 4 bases; bases outside gene matches: 15. Germline V CDR1 and CDR2: DFQATT, SNEGSKA (reference sequence). The CDR3 is 16 residues long. The CDR3, as DNA: TGCAGTGCACCGGGACAGGGAGTGCCAGGGAGCTATGGCTACACCTTC. It codes for CSAPGQGVPGSYGYTF.

This clonotype has at least ten counts. V usage is TRBV6-5 and J usage is TRBJ2-1; D gene unclear. Germline loops: CDR1 MNHEY, CDR2 SVGAGI. The CDR3 totals 14 residues. Trimming shortened V by 0 bases and J by 4 bases, and 7 bases separated the two germline ends. The CDR3 is CASSYSNGYNEQFF. The CDR3 DNA reads as TGTGCCAGCAGTTACTCGAATGGGTACAATGAGCAGTTCTTC.

This clonotype was picked up many times. CDR3: CASSLEPGQGNYGYTF. Here the CDR3 DNA reads TGTGCCAGCAGCCTGGAACCGGGACAGGGGAACTATGGCTACACCTTC. This chain joins TRBV7-9 and TRBJ1-2, with 10 bases fitting TRBD1. This CDR3 is 16 amino acids long. V lost 5 bases, J lost 2 bases, and 8 bases stayed unmatched. The V gene's germline CDR1 is SEHNR and CDR2 FQNEAQ (reference sequence).

Only a few counts were recorded for this clonotype. Written as DNA, the CDR3 is TGTGCCAGCAGTCCCTCCCTAGCGGGAGTAAGTGAGCAGTTCTTC. Translating it yields CASSPSLAGVSEQFF. V and J are TRBV28 and TRBJ2-1, with 10 bases lining up with TRBD2. The CDR3 contains 15 residues. J lost 9 bases, V lost 5 bases, and 10 bases had no gene match. The germline gives CDR1 MDHEN, CDR2 SYDVKM.

This clonotype turned up a few times. The CDR3 sequence is CASSQPGQIEAFF. In nucleotides, the CDR3 is TGTGCCAGCAGCCAACCCGGACAGATAGAAGCTTTCTTT. The V and J genes are TRBV3-1 and TRBJ1-1; possibly TRBD1 for D (6 bases). The CDR3 runs to 13 residues. The V end lost 2 bases, the J end lost 8 bases, and 12 bases lay between the germline ends. Germline V gene data show CDR1 as LGHDT and CDR2 as YNNKEL (reference sequence). Full variable domain (rest looked up from reference TRBV3-1 and TRBJ1-1): DTAVSQTPKYLVTQMGNDKSIKCEQNLGHDTMYWYKQDSKKFLKIMFSYNNKELIINETVPNRFSPKSPDKAHLNLHINSLELGDSAVYFCASSQPGQIEAFFGQGTRLTVV.

This chain uses TRBV7-6 with TRBJ1-1; a weak D match, TRBD1 (5 bases). Trimming pared 3 bases from V and 1 base from J, leaving 9 bases between. CDR3 length: 14 residues. Germline assignment: CDR1 SGHVS and CDR2 FNYEAQ. The CDR3 spells CASSFEGPNTEAFF. The CDR3 region has the DNA TGTGCCAGCAGCTTTGAGGGACCGAACACTGAAGCTTTCTTT.

This clonotype was found a few times. V gene TRBV3-1 combines with J gene TRBJ1-6, with D perhaps TRBD1 (6 bases). The V gene lost 3 bases and the J gene lost 4 bases, with 10 bases spanning the gap. From germline, CDR1 is LGHDT and CDR2 YNNKEL (reference sequence). The CDR3 runs 15 residues. CDR3 amino acids: CASSHTQGYNSPLHF. CDR3 nucleotide sequence: TGTGCCAGCAGCCACACCCAGGGGTATAATTCACCCCTCCACTTT.

In its sample, this clonotype was seen many times. This chain connects TRBV3-1 to TRBJ1-1, with unresolved D. With 0 bases removed from V and 0 bases from J, the gap between germline ends came to 8 bases. CDR1 LGHDT and CDR2 YNNKEL come from the germline V gene (reference sequence). This CDR3 contains 15 residues. In DNA form, the CDR3 reads TGTGCCAGCAGCCAAGAAAGGCGCCTGAACACTGAAGCTTTCTTT. Amino acids: CASSQERRLNTEAFF. The full variable domain, in which reference TRBV3-1 and TRBJ1-1 provide the parts outside the CDR3, is DTAVSQTPKYLVTQMGNDKSIKCEQNLGHDTMYWYKQDSKKFLKIMFSYNNKELIINETVPNRFSPKSPDKAHLNLHINSLELGDSAVYFCASSQERRLNTEAFFGQGTRLTVV.

This clonotype was counted between two and nine times. This chain links TRBV5-1 with TRBJ2-5; TRBD1 matches 8 bases. The CDR3 is 14 amino acids. Looked up from germline, CDR1 is SGHRS and CDR2 is YFSETQ. V trimming: 4 bases; J trimming: 2 bases; junction bases outside the gene matches: 4. CDR3 in amino acids: CASSKTGGQETQYF. Here the CDR3 DNA reads TGCGCCAGCAGCAAAACAGGGGGGCAAGAGACCCAGTACTTC.

This chain connects TRBV7-2 to TRBJ1-1; tentatively, D is TRBD1 (6 bases). CDR1 is SGHTA and CDR2 is FQGNSA in the germline V gene. The CDR3 covers 15 residues. The V end was cut by 5 bases, the J end by 2 bases, with 15 bases between. The CDR3 loop is CASSPRGAPNTEAFF. The CDR3 coding sequence is TGTGCCAGCAGCCCTCGGGGGGCGCCAAACACTGAAGCTTTCTTT.

The chain combines TRBV20-1 with TRBJ2-3, with TRBD2 identical over 7 bases. This CDR3 is built from 17 residues. Germline loops: CDR1 DFQATT, CDR2 SNEGSKA (reference sequence). J lost 0 bases, V lost 0 bases, and 9 bases had no gene match. In DNA form, the CDR3 reads TGCAGTGCTAGAGATCTTGGCGGGAGAGGTAGCACAGATACGCAGTATTTT. Protein sequence: CSARDLGGRGSTDTQYF.

The chain couples TRBV12-3 or TRBV12-4 to TRBJ1-1, with D tentatively TRBD1 (5 bases). The CDR3 is 13 amino acids. V lost 8 bases to trimming and J lost 3 bases, with 13 bases between them. CDR3 sequence reads: CASRGAGHTEAFF. CDR3 sequence (DNA): TGTGCCAGCCGAGGGGCAGGGCACACTGAAGCTTTCTTT.